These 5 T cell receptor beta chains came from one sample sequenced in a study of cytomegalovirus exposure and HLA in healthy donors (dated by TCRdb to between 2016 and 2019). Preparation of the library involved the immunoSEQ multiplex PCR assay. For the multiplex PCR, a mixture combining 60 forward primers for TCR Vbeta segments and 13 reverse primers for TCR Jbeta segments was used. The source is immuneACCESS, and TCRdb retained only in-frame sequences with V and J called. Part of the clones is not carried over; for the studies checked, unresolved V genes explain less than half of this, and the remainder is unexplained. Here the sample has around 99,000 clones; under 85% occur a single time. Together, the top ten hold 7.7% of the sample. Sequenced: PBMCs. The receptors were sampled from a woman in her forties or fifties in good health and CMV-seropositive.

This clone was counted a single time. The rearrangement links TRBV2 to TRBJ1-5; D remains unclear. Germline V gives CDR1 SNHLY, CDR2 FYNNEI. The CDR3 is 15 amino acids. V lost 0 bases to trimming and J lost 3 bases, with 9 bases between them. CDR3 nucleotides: TGTGCCAGCAGTGAAGCTGGCCAGATCAATCAGCCCCAGCATTTT. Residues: CASSEAGQINQPQHF.

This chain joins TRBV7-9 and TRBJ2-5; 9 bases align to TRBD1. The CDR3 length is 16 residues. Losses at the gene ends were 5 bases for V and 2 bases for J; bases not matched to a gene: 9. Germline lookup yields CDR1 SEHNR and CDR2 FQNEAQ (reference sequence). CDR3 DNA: TGTGCCAGCAGCATCGACAGGGGGTGGCTTCAAGAGACCCAGTACTTC. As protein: CASSIDRGWLQETQYF.

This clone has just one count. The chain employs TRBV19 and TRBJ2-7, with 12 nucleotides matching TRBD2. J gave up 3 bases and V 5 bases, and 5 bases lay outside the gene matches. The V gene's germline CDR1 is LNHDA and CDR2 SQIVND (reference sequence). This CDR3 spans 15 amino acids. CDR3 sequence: CASSQLAGGLYEQYF. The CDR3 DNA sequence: TGTGCCAGTAGTCAACTAGCGGGAGGCCTCTACGAGCAGTACTTC.

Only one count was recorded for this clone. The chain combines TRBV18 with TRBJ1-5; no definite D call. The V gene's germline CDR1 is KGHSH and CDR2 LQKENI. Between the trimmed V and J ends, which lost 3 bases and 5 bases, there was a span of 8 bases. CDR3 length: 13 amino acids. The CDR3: CASSPYSDQPQHF. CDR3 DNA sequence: TGTGCCAGCTCACCTTACTCCGATCAGCCCCAGCATTTT.

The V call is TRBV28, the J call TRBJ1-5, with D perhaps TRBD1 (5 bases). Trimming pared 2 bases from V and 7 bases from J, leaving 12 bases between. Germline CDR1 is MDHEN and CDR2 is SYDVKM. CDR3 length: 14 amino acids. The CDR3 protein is CASSLIREGQPQHF. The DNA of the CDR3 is TGTGCCAGCAGTTTAATCAGGGAGGGACAGCCCCAGCATTTT.